This T cell receptor beta chain was sequenced for a study of cytotoxic CD8 clonotypes in ibrutinib-treated CLL. Study background: The average sample held roughly 250,000 productive templates and 94,082 productive rearrangements. Overall study findings and caveats: The study found public clonotypes uncommon, contracting or stable on treatment. Samples were collected at differing times from sustained-remission and progressing patients.

Investigators sought sequencing depths of between 1 in 200,000 and 1 in 1 million T cells. This table comes from immunoSEQ multiplex PCR, and its TCRdb copy is limited to in-frame clones, with some not included. Of approximately 140,000 clones in the sample, about 91% were seen once. In this sample, this clone turned up a few times. Its cognate antigen is unknown. The identical CDR3 is also encoded by other nucleotide sequences in the sample. Deletions cut 0 bases from V and 6 bases from J, with 5 bases between. Germline lookup yields CDR1 SGHTA and CDR2 FQGTGA. The CDR3 length is 13 residues. This specimen consisted of PBMCs, obtained after 12 months of ibrutinib treatment. J is TRBJ2-2 and V is TRBV7-3; D is undetermined. The receptor's source is a human donor with chronic lymphocytic leukemia. The DNA of the CDR3 is TGTGCCAGCAGCTTAACCCCAGCCGGGGAGCTGTTTTTT. It yields the protein CASSLTPAGELFF.